This T cell receptor (beta chain) originates from a study of PD-1 blockade in classical Hodgkin lymphoma. Study findings and constraints: Patients newly diagnosed and complete responders had comparable baseline diversity. By C4D1 there was a significant rise in CD4+ TCR diversity but not in CD8+ TCR diversity.

Clones were read by immunoSEQ multiplex PCR, and TCRdb kept only the in-frame ones, dropping some. The table has roughly 150,000 clones, approximately 72% seen once. Regarding this clone: Its target is not known.

With no exception, relapse followed autologous stem cell transplantation in all patients, and brentuximab vedotin exposure varied. The clonotype was recovered from a human donor with classical Hodgkin lymphoma. This sample comprised peripheral blood mononuclear cells (PBMCs), obtained before the second cycle of nivolumab.

The CDR3 is CASSLQGPYSNQPQHF. The CDR3 DNA reads as TGTGCCAGCAGTCTACAAGGACCCTATAGCAATCAGCCCCAGCATTTT. The chain uses TRBV27 and TRBJ1-5, with D hard to call. The CDR3 extends over 16 amino acids. Germline CDR1 MNHEY, CDR2 SMNVEV (reference sequence). Trimming stripped 5 bases from V and 0 bases from J, with 14 bases between.